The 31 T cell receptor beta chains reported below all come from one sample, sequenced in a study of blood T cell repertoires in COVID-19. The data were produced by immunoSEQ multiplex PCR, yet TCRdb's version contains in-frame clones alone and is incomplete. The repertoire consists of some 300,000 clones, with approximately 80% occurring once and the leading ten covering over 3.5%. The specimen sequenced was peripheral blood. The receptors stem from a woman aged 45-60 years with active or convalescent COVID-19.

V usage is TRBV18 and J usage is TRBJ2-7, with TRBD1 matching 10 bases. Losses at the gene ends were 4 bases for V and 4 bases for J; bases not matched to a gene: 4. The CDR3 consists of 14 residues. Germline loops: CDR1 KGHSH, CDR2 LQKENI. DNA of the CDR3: TGTGCCAGCTCACGGGACAGGGGAGGTTACGAGCAGTACTTC. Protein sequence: CASSRDRGGYEQYF.

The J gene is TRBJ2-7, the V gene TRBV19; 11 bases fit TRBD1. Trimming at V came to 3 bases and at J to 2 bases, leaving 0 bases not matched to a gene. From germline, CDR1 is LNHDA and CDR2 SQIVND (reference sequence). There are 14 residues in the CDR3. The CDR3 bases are TGTGCCAGTAGTATGGGACAGGGGGCCTACGAGCAGTACTTC. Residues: CASSMGQGAYEQYF.

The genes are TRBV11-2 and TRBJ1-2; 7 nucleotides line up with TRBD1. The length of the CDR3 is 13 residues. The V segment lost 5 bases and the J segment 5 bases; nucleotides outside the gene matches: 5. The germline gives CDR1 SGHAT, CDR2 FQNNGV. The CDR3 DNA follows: TGTGCCAGCAGCCTAGCGACAGGGTATGGCTACACCTTC. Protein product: CASSLATGYGYTF.

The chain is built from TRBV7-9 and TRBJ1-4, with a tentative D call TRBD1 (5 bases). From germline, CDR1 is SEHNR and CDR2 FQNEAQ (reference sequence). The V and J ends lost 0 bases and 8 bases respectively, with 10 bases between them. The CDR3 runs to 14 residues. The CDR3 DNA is TGTGCCAGCAGCTTAGCGAAGGCAGGGGAAAAACTGTTTTTT. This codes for CASSLAKAGEKLFF.

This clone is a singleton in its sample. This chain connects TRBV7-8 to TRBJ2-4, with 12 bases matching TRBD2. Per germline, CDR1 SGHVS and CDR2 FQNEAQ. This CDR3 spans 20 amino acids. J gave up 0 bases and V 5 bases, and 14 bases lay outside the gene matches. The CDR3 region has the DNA TGTGCCAGCAGCAAAGGGGCCCTAGCGGGAGGGCTTCTAGCCAAAAACATTCAGTACTTC. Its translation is CASSKGALAGGLLAKNIQYF.

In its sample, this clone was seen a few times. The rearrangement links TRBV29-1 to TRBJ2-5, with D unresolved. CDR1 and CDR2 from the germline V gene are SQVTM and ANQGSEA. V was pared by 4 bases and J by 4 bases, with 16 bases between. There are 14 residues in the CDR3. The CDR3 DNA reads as TGCAGCGTTGTACTACACCCTAGGTCAGAGACCCAGTACTTC. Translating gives CSVVLHPRSETQYF. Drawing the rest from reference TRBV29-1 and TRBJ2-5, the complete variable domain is SAVISQKPSRDICQRGTSLTIQCQVDSQVTMMFWYRQQPGQSLTLIATANQGSEATYESGFVIDKFPISRPNLTFSTLTVSNMSPEDSSIYLCSVVLHPRSETQYFGPGTRLLVL.

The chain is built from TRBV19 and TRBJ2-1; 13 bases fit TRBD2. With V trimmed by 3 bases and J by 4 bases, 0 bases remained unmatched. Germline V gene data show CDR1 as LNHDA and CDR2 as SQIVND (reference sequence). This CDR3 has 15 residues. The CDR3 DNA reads TGTGCCAGTAGTATGACTAGCGGGAGGTACAATGAGCAGTTCTTC. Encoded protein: CASSMTSGRYNEQFF.

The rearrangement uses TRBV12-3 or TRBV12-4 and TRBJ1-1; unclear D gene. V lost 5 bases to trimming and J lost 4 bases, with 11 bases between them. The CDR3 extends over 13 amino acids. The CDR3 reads CASSPLLVTEAFF. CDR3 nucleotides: TGTGCCAGCAGTCCACTTTTGGTCACTGAAGCTTTCTTT.

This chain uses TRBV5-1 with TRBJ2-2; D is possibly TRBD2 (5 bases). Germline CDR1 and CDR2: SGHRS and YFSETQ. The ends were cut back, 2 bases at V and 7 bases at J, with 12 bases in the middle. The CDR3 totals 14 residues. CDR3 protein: CASSFGEQGGELFF. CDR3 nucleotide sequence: TGCGCCAGCAGCTTCGGGGAGCAAGGCGGGGAGCTGTTTTTT.

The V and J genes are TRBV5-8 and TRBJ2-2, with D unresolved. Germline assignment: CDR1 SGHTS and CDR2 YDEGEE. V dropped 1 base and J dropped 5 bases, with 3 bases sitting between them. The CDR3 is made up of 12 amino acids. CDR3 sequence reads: CASSLITGELFF. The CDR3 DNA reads TGTGCCAGCAGCTTGATAACCGGGGAGCTGTTTTTT. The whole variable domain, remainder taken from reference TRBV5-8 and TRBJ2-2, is EAGVTQSPTHLIKTRGQQATLRCSPISGHTSVYWYQQALGLGLQFLLWYDEGEERNRGNFPPRFSGRQFPNYSSELNVNALELEDSALYLCASSLITGELFFGEGSRLTVL.

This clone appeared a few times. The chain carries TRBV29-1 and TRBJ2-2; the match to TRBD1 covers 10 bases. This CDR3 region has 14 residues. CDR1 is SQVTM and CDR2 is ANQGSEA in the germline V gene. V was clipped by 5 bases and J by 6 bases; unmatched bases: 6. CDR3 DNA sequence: TGCAGCGTTTGGGACAGGGGAGTTTCCGGGGAGCTGTTTTTT. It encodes CSVWDRGVSGELFF.

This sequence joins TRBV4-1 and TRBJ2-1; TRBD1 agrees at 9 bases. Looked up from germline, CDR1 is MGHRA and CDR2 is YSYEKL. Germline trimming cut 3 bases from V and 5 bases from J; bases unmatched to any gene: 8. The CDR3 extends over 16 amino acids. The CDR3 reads CASSQGGQGRHNEQFF. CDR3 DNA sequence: TGCGCCAGCAGCCAGGGGGGACAGGGAAGGCACAATGAGCAGTTCTTC.

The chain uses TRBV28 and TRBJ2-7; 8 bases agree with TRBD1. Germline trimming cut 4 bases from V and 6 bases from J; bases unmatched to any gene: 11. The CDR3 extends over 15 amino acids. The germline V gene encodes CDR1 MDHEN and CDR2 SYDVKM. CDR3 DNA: TGTGCCAGCAGTTACCCAGGGGGGACAGGAGGCGAGCAGTACTTC. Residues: CASSYPGGTGGEQYF.

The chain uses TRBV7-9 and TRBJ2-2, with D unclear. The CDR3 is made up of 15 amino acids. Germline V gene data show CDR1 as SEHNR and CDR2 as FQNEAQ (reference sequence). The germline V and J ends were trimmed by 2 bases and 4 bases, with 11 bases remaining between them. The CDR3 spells CASSLNLPSTGELFF. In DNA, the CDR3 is TGTGCCAGCAGCTTAAACCTACCAAGCACCGGGGAGCTGTTTTTT.

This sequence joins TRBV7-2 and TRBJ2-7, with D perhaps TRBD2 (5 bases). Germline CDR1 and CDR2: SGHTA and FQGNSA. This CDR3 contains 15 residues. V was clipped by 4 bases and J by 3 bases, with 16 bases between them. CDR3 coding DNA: TGTGCCAGCAGCTCTCCAGCGGTTGCGGTCTACGAGCAGTACTTC. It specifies CASSSPAVAVYEQYF. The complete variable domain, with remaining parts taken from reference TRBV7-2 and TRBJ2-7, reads GAGVSQSPSNKVTEKGKDVELRCDPISGHTALYWYRQSLGQGLEFLIYFQGNSAPDKSGLPSDRFSAERTGGSVSTLTIQRTQQEDSAVYLCASSSPAVAVYEQYFGPGTRLTVT.

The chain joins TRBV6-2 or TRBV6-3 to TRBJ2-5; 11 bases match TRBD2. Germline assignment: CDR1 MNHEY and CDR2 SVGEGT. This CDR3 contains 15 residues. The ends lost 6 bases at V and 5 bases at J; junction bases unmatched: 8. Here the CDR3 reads CASSLLAGASETQYF. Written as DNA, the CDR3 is TGTGCCAGCAGCTTACTAGCGGGAGCGTCTGAGACCCAGTACTTC.

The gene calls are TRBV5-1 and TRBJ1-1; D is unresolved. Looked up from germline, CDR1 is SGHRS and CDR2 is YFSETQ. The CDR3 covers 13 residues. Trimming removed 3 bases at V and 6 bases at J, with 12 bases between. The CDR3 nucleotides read TGCGCCAGCAGCTCGGCGAGGAGGGCTGAAGCTTTCTTT. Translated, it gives CASSSARRAEAFF.

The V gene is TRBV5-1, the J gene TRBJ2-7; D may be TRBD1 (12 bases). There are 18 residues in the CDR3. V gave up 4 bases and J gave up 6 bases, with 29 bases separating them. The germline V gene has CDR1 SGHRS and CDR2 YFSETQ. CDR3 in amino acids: CASSVGTGGPSGRSEQYF. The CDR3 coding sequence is TGCGCCAGCAGCGTCGGGACAGGGGGCCCTAGCGGGAGGTCCGAGCAGTACTTC.

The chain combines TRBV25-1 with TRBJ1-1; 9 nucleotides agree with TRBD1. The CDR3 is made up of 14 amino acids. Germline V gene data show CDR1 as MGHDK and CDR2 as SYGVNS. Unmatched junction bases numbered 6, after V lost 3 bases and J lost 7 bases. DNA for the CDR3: TGTGCCAGCAGTGAGGGGACAGGGACCGGTGAAGCTTTCTTT. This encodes CASSEGTGTGEAFF.

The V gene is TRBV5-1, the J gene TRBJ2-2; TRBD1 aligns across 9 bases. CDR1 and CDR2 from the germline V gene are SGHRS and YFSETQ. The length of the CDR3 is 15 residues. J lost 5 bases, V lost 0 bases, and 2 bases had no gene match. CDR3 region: CASSLGQGDTGELFF. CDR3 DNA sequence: TGCGCCAGCAGCTTGGGACAGGGGGATACCGGGGAGCTGTTTTTT.

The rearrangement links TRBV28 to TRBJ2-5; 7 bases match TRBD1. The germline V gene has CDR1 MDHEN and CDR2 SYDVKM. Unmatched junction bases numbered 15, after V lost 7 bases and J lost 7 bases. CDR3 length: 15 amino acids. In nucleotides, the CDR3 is TGTGCCAGCATCGTCTTGGGGACAGCTAGGGGGACCCAGTACTTC. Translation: CASIVLGTARGTQYF.

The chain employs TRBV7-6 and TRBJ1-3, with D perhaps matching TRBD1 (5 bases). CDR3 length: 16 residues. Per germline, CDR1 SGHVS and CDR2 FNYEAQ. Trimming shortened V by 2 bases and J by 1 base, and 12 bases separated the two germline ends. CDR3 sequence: CASSLKPAGSGNTIYF. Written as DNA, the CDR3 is TGTGCCAGCAGCTTAAAACCCGCAGGGTCTGGAAACACCATATATTTT.

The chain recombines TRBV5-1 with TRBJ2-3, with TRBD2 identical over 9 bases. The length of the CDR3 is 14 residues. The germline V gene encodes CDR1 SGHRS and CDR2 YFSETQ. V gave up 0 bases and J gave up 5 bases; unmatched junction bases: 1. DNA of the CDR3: TGCGCCAGCAGCTTGGTAGCGGGAGTAGATACGCAGTATTTT. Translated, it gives CASSLVAGVDTQYF.

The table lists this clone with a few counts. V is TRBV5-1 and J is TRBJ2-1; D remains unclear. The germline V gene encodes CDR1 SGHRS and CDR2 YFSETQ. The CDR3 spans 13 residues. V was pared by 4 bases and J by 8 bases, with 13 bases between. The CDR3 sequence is CASSPGSSDEQFF. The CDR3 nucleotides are TGCGCCAGCAGCCCCGGCTCTAGTGATGAGCAGTTCTTC.

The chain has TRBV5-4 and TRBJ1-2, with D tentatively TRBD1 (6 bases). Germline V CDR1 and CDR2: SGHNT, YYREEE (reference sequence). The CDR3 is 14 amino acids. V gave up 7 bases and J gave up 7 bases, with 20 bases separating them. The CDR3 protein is CASGSRGAEGGYTF. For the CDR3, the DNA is TGTGCCAGCGGGAGTCGGGGGGCAGAAGGTGGCTACACCTTC. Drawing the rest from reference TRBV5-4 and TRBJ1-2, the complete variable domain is ETGVTQSPTHLIKTRGQQVTLRCSSQSGHNTVSWYQQALGQGPQFIFQYYREEENGRGNFPPRFSGLQFPNYSSELNVNALELDDSALYLCASGSRGAEGGYTFGSGTRLTVV.

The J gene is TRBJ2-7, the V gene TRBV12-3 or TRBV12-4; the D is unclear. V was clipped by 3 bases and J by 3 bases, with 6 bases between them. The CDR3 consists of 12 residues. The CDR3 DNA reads TGTGCCAGCAGTTTGTCCTTCTACGAGCAGTACTTC. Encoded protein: CASSLSFYEQYF.

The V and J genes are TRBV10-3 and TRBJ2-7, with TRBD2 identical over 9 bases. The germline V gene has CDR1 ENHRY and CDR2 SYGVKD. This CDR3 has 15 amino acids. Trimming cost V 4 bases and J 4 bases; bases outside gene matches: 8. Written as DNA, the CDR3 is TGTGCCATCAGTGTGGTAGCGGGAGTAGAGTACGAGCAGTACTTC. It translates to CAISVVAGVEYEQYF.

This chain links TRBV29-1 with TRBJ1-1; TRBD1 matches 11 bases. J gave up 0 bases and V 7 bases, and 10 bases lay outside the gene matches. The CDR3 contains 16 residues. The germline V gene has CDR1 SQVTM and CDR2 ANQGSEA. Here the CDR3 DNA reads TGCAGCGCCGAGGACAGGGGGCGCTTACTGAACACTGAAGCTTTCTTT. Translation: CSAEDRGRLLNTEAFF.

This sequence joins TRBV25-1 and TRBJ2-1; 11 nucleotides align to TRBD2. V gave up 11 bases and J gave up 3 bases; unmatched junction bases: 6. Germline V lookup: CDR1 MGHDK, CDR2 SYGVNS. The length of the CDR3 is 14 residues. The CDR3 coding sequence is TGTGCCGTCACCGGGACTAGCGGCTACAATGAGCAGTTCTTC. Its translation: CAVTGTSGYNEQFF.

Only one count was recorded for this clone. This CDR3 reads CASSLAESVYGYTF. CDR3 coding DNA: TGCGCCAGCAGCTTGGCCGAGTCGGTCTATGGCTACACCTTC. This sequence joins TRBV5-1 and TRBJ1-2; D is unresolved. The CDR3 contains 14 residues. Germline CDR1 is SGHRS and CDR2 is YFSETQ. V was pared by 0 bases and J by 4 bases, with 10 bases between.

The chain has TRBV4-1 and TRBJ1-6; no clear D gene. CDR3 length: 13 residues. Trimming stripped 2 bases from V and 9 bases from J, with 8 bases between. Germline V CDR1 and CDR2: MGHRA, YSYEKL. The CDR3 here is CASSQPGSSPLHF. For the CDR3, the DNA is TGCGCCAGCAGCCAACCTGGGAGTTCACCCCTCCACTTT.